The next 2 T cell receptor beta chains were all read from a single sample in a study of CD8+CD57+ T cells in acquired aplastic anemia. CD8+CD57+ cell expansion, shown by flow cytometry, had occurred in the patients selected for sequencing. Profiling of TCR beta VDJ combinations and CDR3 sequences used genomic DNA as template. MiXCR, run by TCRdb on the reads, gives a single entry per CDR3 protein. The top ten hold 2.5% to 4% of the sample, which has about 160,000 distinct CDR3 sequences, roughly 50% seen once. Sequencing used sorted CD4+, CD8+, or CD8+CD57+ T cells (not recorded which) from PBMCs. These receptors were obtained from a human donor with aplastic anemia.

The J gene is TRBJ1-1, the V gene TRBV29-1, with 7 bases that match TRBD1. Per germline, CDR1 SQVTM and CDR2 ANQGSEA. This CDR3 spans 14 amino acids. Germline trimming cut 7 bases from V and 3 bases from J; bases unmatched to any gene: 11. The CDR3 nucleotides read TGCAGCGCCGACGTCGGGACAGAGGACACTGAAGCTTTCTTT. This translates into CSADVGTEDTEAFF.

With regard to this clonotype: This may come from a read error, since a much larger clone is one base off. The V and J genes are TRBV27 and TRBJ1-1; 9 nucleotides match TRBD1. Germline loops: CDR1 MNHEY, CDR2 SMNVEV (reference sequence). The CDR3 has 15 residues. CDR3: CASSFATGGGTEASF. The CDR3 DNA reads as TGTGCCAGCAGTTTTGCGACAGGGGGAGGCACTGAAGCTTCCTTT.